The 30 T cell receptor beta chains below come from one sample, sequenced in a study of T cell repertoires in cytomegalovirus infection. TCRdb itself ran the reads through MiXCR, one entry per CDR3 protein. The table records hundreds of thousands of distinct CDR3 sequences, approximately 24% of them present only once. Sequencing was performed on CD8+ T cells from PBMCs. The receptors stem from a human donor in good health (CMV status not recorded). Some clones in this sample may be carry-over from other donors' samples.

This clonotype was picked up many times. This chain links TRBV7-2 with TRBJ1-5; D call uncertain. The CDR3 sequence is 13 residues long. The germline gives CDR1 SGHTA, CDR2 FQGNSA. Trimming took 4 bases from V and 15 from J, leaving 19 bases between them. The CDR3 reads CASSSETDRIWHF. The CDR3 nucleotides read TGTGCCAGCAGCTCAGAGACTGACCGGATCTGGCATTTT.

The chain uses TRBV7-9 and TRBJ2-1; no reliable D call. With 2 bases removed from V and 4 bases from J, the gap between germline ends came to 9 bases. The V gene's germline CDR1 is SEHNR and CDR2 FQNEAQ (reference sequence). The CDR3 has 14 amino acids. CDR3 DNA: TGTGCCAGCAGCTTAATAACGTTGTACAATGAGCAGTTCTTC. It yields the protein CASSLITLYNEQFF.

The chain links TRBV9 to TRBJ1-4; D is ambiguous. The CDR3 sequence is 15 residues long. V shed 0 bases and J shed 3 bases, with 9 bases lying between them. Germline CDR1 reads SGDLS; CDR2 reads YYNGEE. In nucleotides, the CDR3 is TGTGCCAGCAGCGTAGCCCTGAACCCTAATGAAAAACTGTTTTTT. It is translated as CASSVALNPNEKLFF.

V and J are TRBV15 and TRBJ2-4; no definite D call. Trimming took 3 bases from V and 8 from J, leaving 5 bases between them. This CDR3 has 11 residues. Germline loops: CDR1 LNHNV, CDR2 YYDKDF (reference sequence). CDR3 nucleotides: TGTGCCACCAGCAGTGGGCACATTCAGTACTTC. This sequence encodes CATSSGHIQYF.

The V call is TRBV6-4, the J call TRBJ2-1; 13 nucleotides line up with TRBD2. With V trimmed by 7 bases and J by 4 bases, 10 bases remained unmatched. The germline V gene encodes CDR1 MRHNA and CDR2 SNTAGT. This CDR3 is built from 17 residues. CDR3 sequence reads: CASIGLAGALLYNEQFF. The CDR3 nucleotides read TGTGCCAGCATCGGACTAGCGGGGGCCCTACTTTACAATGAGCAGTTCTTC.

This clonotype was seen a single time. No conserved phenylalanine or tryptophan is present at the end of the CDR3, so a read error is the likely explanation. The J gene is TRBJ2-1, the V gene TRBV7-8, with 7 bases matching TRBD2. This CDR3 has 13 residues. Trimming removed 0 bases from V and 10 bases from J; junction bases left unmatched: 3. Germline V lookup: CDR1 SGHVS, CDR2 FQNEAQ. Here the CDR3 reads CASSLAGGAEQFL. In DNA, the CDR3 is TGTGCCAGCAGCTTAGCGGGAGGGGCAGAGCAGTTCTTA.

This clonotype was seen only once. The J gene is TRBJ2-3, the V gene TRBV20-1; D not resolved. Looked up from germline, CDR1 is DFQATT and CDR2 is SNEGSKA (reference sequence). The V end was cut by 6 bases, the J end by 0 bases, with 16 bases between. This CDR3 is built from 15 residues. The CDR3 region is CSAREGPSSTDTQYF. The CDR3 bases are TGCAGTGCCCGCGAAGGCCCTTCTAGCACAGATACGCAGTATTTT.

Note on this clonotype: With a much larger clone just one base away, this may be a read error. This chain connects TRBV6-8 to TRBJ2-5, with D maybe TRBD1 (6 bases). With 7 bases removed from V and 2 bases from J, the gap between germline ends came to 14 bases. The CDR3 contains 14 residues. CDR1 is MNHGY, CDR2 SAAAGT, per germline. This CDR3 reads CASKERGWQETQYF. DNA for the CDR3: TGTGCCAGCAAAGAGAGGGGGTGGCAAGAGACCCAGTACTTC.

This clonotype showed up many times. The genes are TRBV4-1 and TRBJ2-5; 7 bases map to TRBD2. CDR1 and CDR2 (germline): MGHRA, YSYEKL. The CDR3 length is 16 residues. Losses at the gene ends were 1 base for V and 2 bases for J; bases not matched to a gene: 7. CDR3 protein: CASSQVAGVGQETQYF. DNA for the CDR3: TGCGCCAGCAGCCAAGTGGCGGGGGTGGGTCAAGAGACCCAGTACTTC.

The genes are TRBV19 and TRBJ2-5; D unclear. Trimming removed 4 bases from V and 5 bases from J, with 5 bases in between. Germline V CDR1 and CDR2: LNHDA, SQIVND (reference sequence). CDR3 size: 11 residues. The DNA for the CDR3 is TGTGCCAGTAGTACCATGGAGACCCAGTACTTC. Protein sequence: CASSTMETQYF. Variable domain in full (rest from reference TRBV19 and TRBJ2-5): DGGITQSPKYLFRKEGQNVTLSCEQNLNHDAMYWYRQDPGQGLRLIYYSQIVNDFQKGDIAEGYSVSREKKESFPLTVTSAQKNPTAFYLCASSTMETQYFGPGTRLLVL.

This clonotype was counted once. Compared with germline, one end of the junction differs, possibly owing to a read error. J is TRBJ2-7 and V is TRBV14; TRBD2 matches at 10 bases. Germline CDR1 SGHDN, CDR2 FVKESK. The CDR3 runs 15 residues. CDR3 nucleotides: TGTGTCAGCAGCTTGAGCGGGGGGGCTCGGTACGAGCAGTACTTC. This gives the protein CVSSLSGGARYEQYF. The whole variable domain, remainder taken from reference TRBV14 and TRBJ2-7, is EAGVTQFPSHSVIEKGQTVTLRCDPISGHDNLYWYRRVMGKEIKFLLHFVKESKQDESGMPNNRFLAERTGGTYSTLKVQPAELEDSGVYFCVSSLSGGARYEQYFGPGTRLTVT.

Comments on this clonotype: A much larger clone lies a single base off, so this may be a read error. The CDR3 region has the DNA TGTGCCAGCAGATATGCAAACGCCTACGAGCAGTACGTC. Amino acid sequence: CASRYANAYEQYV. The chain couples TRBV7-9 to TRBJ2-7; unclear D gene. The germline V gene has CDR1 SEHNR and CDR2 FQNEAQ (reference sequence). The CDR3 consists of 13 residues. Trimming pared 6 bases from V and 2 bases from J, leaving 11 bases between.

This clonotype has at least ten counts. CDR3 loop: CASSWTANYGYTF. The CDR3 DNA reads as TGTGCCAGCAGTTGGACGGCTAACTATGGCTACACCTTC. This sequence joins TRBV12-3 or TRBV12-4 and TRBJ1-2; D is unresolved. Trimming cost V 4 bases and J 0 bases, with 6 bases left between them. The CDR3 runs to 13 residues.

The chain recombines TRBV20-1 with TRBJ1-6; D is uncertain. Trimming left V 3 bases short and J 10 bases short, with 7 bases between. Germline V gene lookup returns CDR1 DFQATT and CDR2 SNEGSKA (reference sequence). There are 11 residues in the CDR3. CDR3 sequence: CSARRKSPLHF. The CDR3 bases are TGCAGTGCTAGGAGGAAGTCACCCCTCCACTTT.

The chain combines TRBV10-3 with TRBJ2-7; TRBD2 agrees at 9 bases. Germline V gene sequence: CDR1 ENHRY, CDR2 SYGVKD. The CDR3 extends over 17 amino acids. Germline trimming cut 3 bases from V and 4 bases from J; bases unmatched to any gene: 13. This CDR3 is CAISDLEGAGGHYEQYF. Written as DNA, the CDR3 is TGTGCCATCAGTGACCTCGAGGGAGCGGGGGGCCATTACGAGCAGTACTTC.

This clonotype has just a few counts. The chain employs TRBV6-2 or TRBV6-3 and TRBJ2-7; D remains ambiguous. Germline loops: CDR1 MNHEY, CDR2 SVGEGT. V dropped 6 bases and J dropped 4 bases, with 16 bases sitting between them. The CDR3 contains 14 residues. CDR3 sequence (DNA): TGTGCCAGCAGCAACGGATACAGAGGTTACGAGCAGTACGTC. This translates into CASSNGYRGYEQYV.

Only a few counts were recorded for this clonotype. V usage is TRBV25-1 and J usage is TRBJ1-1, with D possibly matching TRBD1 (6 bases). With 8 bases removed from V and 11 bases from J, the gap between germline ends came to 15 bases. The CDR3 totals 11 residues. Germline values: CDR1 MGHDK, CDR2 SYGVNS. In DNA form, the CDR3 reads TGTGCCAGCGAAGGGGGAACCGATGCTTTCTTT. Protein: CASEGGTDAFF.

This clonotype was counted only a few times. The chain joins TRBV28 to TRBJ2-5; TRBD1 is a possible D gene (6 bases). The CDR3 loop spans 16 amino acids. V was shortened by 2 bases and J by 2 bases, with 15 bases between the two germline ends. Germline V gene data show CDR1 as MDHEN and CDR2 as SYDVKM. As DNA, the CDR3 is TGTGCCAGCAGTTTACCCCAGGACAGACGACAAGAGACCCAGTACTTC. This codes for CASSLPQDRRQETQYF.

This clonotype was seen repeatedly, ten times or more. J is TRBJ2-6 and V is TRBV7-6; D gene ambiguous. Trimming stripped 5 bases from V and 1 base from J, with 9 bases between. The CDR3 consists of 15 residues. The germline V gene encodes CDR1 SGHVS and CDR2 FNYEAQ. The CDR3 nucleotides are TGTGCCAGCAGCCACATACGGTCTGGGGCCAACGTCCTGACTTTC. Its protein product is CASSHIRSGANVLTF.

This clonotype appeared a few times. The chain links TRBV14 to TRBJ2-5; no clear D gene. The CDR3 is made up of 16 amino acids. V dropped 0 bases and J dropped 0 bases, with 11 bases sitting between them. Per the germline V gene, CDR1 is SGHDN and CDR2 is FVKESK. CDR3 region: CASSQEGVGYQETQYF. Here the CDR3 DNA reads TGTGCCAGCAGCCAAGAAGGAGTCGGATACCAAGAGACCCAGTACTTC.

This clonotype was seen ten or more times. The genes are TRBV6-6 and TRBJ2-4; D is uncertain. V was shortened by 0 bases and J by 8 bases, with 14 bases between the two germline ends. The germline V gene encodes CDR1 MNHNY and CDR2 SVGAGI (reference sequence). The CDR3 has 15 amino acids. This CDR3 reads CASSYSGSATDIQYF. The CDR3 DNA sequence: TGTGCCAGCAGTTACTCGGGCTCGGCGACCGACATTCAGTACTTC.

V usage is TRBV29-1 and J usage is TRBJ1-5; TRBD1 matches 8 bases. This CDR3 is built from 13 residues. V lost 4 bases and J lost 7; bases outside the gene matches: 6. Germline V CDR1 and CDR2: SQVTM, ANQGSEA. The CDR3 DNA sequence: TGCAGCGTTGCAGGGGGCGCGACCCAGCCCCAGCATTTT. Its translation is CSVAGGATQPQHF. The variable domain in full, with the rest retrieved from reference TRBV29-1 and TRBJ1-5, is SAVISQKPSRDICQRGTSLTIQCQVDSQVTMMFWYRQQPGQSLTLIATANQGSEATYESGFVIDKFPISRPNLTFSTLTVSNMSPEDSSIYLCSVAGGATQPQHFGDGTRLSIL.

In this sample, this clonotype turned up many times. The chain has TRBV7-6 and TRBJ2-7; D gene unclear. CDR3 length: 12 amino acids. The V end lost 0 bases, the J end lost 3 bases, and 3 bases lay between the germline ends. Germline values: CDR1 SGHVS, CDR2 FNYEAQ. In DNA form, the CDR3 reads TGTGCCAGCAGCTTAGCCGACTACGAGCAGTACTTC. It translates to CASSLADYEQYF.

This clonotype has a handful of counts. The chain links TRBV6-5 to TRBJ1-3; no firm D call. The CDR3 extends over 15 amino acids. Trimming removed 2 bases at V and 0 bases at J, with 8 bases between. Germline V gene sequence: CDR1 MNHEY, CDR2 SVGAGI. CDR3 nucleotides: TGTGCCAGCAGTTACATGTCGGACTCTGGAAACACCATATATTTT. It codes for CASSYMSDSGNTIYF.

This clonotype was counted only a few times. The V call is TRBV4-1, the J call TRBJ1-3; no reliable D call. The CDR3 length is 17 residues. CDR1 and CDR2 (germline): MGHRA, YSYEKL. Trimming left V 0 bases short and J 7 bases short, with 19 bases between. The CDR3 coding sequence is TGCGCCAGCAGCCAAGAGACGGTCTATCAGTGGGAGAACACCATATATTTT. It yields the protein CASSQETVYQWENTIYF.

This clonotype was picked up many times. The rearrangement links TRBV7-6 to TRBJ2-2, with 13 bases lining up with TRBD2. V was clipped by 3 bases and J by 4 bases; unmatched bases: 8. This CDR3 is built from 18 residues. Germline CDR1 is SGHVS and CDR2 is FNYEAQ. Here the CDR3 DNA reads TGTGCCAGCAGCTTTGGACTAGCGGGGGCATCGCGCACCGGGGAGCTGTTTTTT. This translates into CASSFGLAGASRTGELFF.

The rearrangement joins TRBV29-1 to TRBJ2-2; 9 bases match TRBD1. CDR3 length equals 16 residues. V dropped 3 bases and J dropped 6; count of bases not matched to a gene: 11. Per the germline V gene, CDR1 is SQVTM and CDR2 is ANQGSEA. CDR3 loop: CSVETGGGFEAGELFF. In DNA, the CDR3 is TGCAGCGTTGAGACAGGGGGAGGATTTGAGGCCGGGGAGCTGTTTTTT.

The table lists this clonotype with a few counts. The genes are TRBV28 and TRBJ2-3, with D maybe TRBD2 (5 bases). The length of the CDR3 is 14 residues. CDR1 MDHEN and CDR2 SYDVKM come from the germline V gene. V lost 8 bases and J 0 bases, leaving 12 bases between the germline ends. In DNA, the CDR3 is TGTGCCAGCGAGGCCCGGACTAGCACAGATACGCAGTATTTT. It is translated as CASEARTSTDTQYF.

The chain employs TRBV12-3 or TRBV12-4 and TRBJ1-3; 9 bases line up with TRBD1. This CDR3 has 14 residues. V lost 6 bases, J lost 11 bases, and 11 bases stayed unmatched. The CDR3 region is CASRVRTGDRAIYF. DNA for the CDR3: TGTGCCAGCAGAGTAAGGACAGGGGATCGGGCCATATATTTT.

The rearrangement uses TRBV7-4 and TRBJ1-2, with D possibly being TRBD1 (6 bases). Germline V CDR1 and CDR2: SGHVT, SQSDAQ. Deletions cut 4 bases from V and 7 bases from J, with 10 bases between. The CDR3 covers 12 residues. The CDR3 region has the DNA TGTGCCAGCAGCTGGTCAGGGGCTGGCTACACCTTC. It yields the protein CASSWSGAGYTF.